This is a list of T cell receptor beta chains from one sample in a study of OX40 agonist ivuxolimab in advanced cancers. Here immunoSEQ multiplex PCR was the method, and the copy in TCRdb shows in-frame clones only, minus some. The data hold fewer than 120,000 clones, with 89% observed a single time. The source material was CD4+ or CD8+ T cells sorted from blood, sampled in a trial of the OX40 agonist ivuxolimab. The receptors were sampled from an adult with an advanced solid tumor such as melanoma, head and neck, liver or kidney cancer. Both conserved end residues are part of each CDR3. Fields, in order: D gene, clone size, V gene, J gene, CDR3 protein, CDR3 DNA. A D gene is named only where the DNA matches it firmly. Clone size appears in some rows only: once, few, many, or a class for an expanded clone.

d_call: NA
clone_size: NA
v_call: TRBV19
j_call: TRBJ1-1
cdr3_aa: CASSISQYTEAFF
cdr3_nt: TGTGCCAGTAGTATATCGCAGTACACTGAAGCTTTCTTT

d_call: TRBD2
clone_size: NA
v_call: TRBV6-5
j_call: TRBJ2-7
cdr3_aa: CASSYSGAGRDEQYF
cdr3_nt: TGTGCCAGCAGTTACTCGGGAGCGGGAAGAGACGAGCAGTACTTC

d_call: NA
clone_size: NA
v_call: TRBV5-4
j_call: TRBJ1-2
cdr3_aa: CASTGDTNYGYTF
cdr3_nt: TGTGCCAGCACAGGGGATACTAACTATGGCTACACCTTC

d_call: NA
clone_size: NA
v_call: TRBV7-3
j_call: TRBJ2-2
cdr3_aa: CASSLRGDGTGELFF
cdr3_nt: TGTGCCAGCAGCTTACGGGGCGACGGCACCGGGGAGCTGTTTTTT

d_call: NA
clone_size: NA
v_call: TRBV11-3
j_call: TRBJ2-7
cdr3_aa: CASSLGTGRFEEQYF
cdr3_nt: TGTGCCAGCAGCTTAGGAACAGGGCGATTCGAAGAGCAGTACTTC

d_call: NA
clone_size: NA
v_call: TRBV30
j_call: TRBJ1-2
cdr3_aa: CAWSVGTRRFYGYTF
cdr3_nt: TGTGCCTGGAGTGTAGGGACACGGAGATTCTATGGCTACACCTTC

d_call: NA
clone_size: NA
v_call: TRBV5-4
j_call: TRBJ1-4
cdr3_aa: CASSPQGTRKLFF
cdr3_nt: TGTGCCAGCAGTCCCCAGGGGACTAGAAAACTGTTTTTT

d_call: TRBD2
clone_size: NA
v_call: TRBV5-5
j_call: TRBJ2-5
cdr3_aa: CASSFSVAGGRGETQYF
cdr3_nt: TGTGCCAGCAGCTTTTCCGTAGCGGGAGGCCGAGGGGAGACCCAGTACTTC

d_call: NA
clone_size: NA
v_call: TRBV27
j_call: TRBJ2-6
cdr3_aa: CASSSIRAGANVLTF
cdr3_nt: TGTGCCAGCAGTTCCATTAGGGCCGGGGCCAACGTCCTGACTTTC

d_call: NA
clone_size: NA
v_call: TRBV19
j_call: TRBJ2-3
cdr3_aa: CASSPMGSVSTDTQYF
cdr3_nt: TGTGCCAGTAGTCCGATGGGCAGCGTTAGCACAGATACGCAGTATTTT

d_call: TRBD2
clone_size: NA
v_call: TRBV7-2
j_call: TRBJ2-7
cdr3_aa: CASSLSLAAYEQYF
cdr3_nt: TGTGCCAGCAGCTTAAGCCTAGCGGCCTACGAGCAGTACTTC

d_call: NA
clone_size: NA
v_call: TRBV5-5
j_call: TRBJ2-3
cdr3_aa: CASSNRDSADTQYF
cdr3_nt: TGTGCCAGCAGCAACCGGGACTCCGCAGATACGCAGTATTTT

d_call: NA
clone_size: NA
v_call: TRBV6-5
j_call: TRBJ1-6
cdr3_aa: CASSYTGQTNSPLHF
cdr3_nt: TGTGCCAGCAGTTACACCGGACAGACCAATTCACCCCTCCACTTT

d_call: TRBD2
clone_size: once
v_call: TRBV7-2
j_call: TRBJ2-5
cdr3_aa: CASSLRSRGGGETQYF
cdr3_nt: TGTGCCAGCAGCTTAAGAAGTCGGGGGGGAGGGGAGACCCAGTACTTC